This T cell receptor beta chain originates from a study of early T cells in non-severe SARS-CoV-2 infection. Overall study: Sequencing was performed on bulk RNA from unsorted whole blood, leaving chains unpaired. The study's findings and limits: Missing private and CD4 specificities, VDJdb matching favored anti-spike CD8 responses.

The library protocol tagged individual cDNA molecules with unique molecular identifiers. TCRdb used MiXCR to reprocess the 5' RACE reads, holding one entry per CDR3 protein. This table holds tens of thousands of distinct CDR3 sequences, around 7% found once. The sample holds many counts of this clonotype. Its antigen is as yet unknown. Trimming shortened V by 1 base and J by 8 bases, and 12 bases separated the two germline ends. The CDR3 length is 14 residues. CDR1 is MNHEY and CDR2 is SMNVEV in the germline V gene (reference sequence). Sequenced sample: whole blood. The receptor was isolated from an adult who was a healthcare worker with PCR-confirmed SARS-CoV-2 infection or an uninfected control (not recorded which). The rearrangement joins TRBV27 to TRBJ2-1; either TRBD1 or TRBD2 may supply D (6 bases each). The CDR3 region is CASSLFGGRDEQFF. The CDR3 coding sequence is TGTGCCAGCAGTTTATTTGGGGGGCGGGATGAGCAGTTCTTC.